The sample holds a few counts of the clone carrying this T cell receptor (beta chain). Its specificity is not known. The entry originates in a study of early T cells in non-severe SARS-CoV-2 infection. At the level of the study: Bulk RNA taken from unsorted whole blood was sequenced, leaving chains unpaired. Overall study results and limits: In VDJdb matching, anti-spike CD8 responses were favored while private and CD4 specificities went missing.

Attachment of unique molecular identifiers to individual cDNA molecules was performed. TCRdb re-derived calls from the 5' RACE reads in MiXCR, one entry per CDR3 protein. The sample comprises over 30,000 distinct CDR3 sequences, roughly 7.1% of which are singletons, and about 13% rests with the top ten. The CDR3 runs 16 residues. Per the germline V gene, CDR1 is SGHDT and CDR2 is YYEEEE. The V and J ends lost 0 bases and 7 bases, in that order; junction bases with no gene match: 6. The TCR sequence derives from an adult who was a healthcare worker with PCR-confirmed SARS-CoV-2 infection or an uninfected control (not recorded which). The source was whole blood, collected at baseline. V gene TRBV5-6 combines with J gene TRBJ2-5, with 13 bases that match TRBD2. In DNA, the CDR3 is TGTGCCAGCAGCTTGGTAACGGGACTAGCGGGACCGACCCAGTACTTC. It encodes CASSLVTGLAGPTQYF.